These 28 T cell receptor beta chains were sequenced from one sample in a study of identical twins. One entry per CDR3 protein results from TCRdb running MiXCR on the 5' RACE reads. The table lists under 250,000 distinct CDR3 sequences, 6% to 8.5% of them singletons. The same data also went into a second study, on yellow fever vaccine responses in identical twins.

The sample taken for sequencing was CD8+ T cells sorted from blood. Source of these receptors: a woman aged 18 to 35 in good health.

This clonotype was seen repeatedly, ten times or more. This chain links TRBV5-1 with TRBJ1-2, with TRBD1 matching 7 bases. Germline values: CDR1 SGHRS, CDR2 YFSETQ. Trimming took 3 bases from V and 1 from J; bases not matched to a gene: 9. The CDR3 runs to 16 residues. The CDR3 nucleotides read TGCGCCAGCAGCTCGAACCGGGACAGCAATAACTATGGCTACACCTTC. Translated: CASSSNRDSNNYGYTF.

This clonotype was seen only a few times. The chain has TRBV5-6 and TRBJ2-5, with 7 bases lining up with TRBD1. In germline, CDR1 is SGHDT, CDR2 YYEEEE. This CDR3 is 15 amino acids long. The ends lost 0 bases at V and 4 bases at J; junction bases unmatched: 6. The DNA for the CDR3 is TGTGCCAGCAGCTTGGAACAGGGGAGCCGAGAGACCCAGTACTTC. Its translation is CASSLEQGSRETQYF.

This clonotype was seen a few times. V is TRBV18 and J is TRBJ2-4; possible D gene TRBD2, 6 bases. Germline CDR1 reads KGHSH; CDR2 reads LQKENI. Trimming shortened V by 6 bases and J by 1 base, and 16 bases separated the two germline ends. The CDR3 sequence is 16 residues long. DNA of the CDR3: TGTGCCAGCTCGTTGACTAGAAGAGCGGCCAAAAACATTCAGTACTTC. Its protein product is CASSLTRRAAKNIQYF.

The V gene is TRBV2, the J gene TRBJ2-1, with 13 bases aligning to TRBD2. Germline loops: CDR1 SNHLY, CDR2 FYNNEI. The CDR3 totals 18 residues. The junction had 7 bases not matched to a gene; V was cut back by 5 bases and J by 0 bases. The CDR3 coding sequence is TGTGCCAGCAGTTCCGGGACTAGCGGGGAGAGCTCCTACAATGAGCAGTTCTTC. It specifies CASSSGTSGESSYNEQFF.

The chain employs TRBV6-5 and TRBJ2-1, with 7 nucleotides matching TRBD1. This CDR3 region has 14 residues. CDR1 and CDR2 (germline): MNHEY, SVGAGI. The J segment lost 9 bases and the V segment lost 0 bases, leaving 5 bases of the junction unmatched. CDR3 region: CASSYSDRFGEQFF. CDR3 bases: TGTGCCAGCAGTTACTCGGACAGGTTCGGTGAGCAGTTCTTC.

This rearrangement joins TRBV6-5 to TRBJ1-1; D call uncertain. Trimming removed 2 bases from V and 0 bases from J, with 7 bases in between. Germline loops: CDR1 MNHEY, CDR2 SVGAGI. The CDR3 loop spans 14 amino acids. The CDR3 protein is CASSYARVNTEAFF. The CDR3 nucleotides read TGTGCCAGCAGTTACGCGAGGGTGAACACTGAAGCTTTCTTT.

This clonotype appeared many times. The gene calls are TRBV29-1 and TRBJ2-1; 14 nucleotides line up with TRBD2. J was trimmed by 2 bases and V by 3 bases; bases with no gene match: 9. The CDR3 has 18 amino acids. CDR1 and CDR2 from the germline V gene are SQVTM and ANQGSEA. CDR3 nucleotide sequence: TGCAGCGTTGATGGACTAGCGGGAGGAAGGACAGCCTACAATGAGCAGTTCTTC. Residues: CSVDGLAGGRTAYNEQFF.

By share of the sample, this clonotype is medium-sized. The CDR3 region has the DNA TGTGCCAGCGGGACAGGTACCGACCAAGAGACCCAGTACTTC. This codes for CASGTGTDQETQYF. This chain joins TRBV6-1 and TRBJ2-5; TRBD1 agrees at 8 bases. This CDR3 comprises 14 residues. Germline loops: CDR1 MNHNS, CDR2 SASEGT. Trimming removed 8 bases from V and 0 bases from J; junction bases left unmatched: 5.

The chain links TRBV20-1 to TRBJ2-3; 13 positions agree with TRBD2. CDR3 length equals 16 residues. V shed 5 bases and J 2 bases; nucleotides not matched to a gene: 7. CDR1 is DFQATT, CDR2 SNEGSKA, per germline (reference sequence). CDR3 coding DNA: TGCAGTGCTGACATAGGACTAGCGGGGGTCACAGATACGCAGTATTTT. This encodes CSADIGLAGVTDTQYF.

This sequence joins TRBV6-2 or TRBV6-3 and TRBJ2-7; D ambiguous. Germline lookup yields CDR1 MNHEY and CDR2 SVGEGT. V was cut by 0 bases and J by 3 bases, with 15 bases left in between. The CDR3 runs 16 residues. CDR3 region: CASSYSRPDEYYEQYV. CDR3 DNA: TGTGCCAGCAGTTACTCGAGGCCGGACGAGTACTACGAGCAGTACGTC.

The V call is TRBV20-1, the J call TRBJ1-4, with a tentative D call TRBD1 (5 bases). The CDR3 extends over 14 amino acids. Germline CDR1 and CDR2: DFQATT and SNEGSKA (reference sequence). With 0 bases removed from V and 4 bases from J, the gap between germline ends came to 9 bases. The CDR3 spells CSARDRRDNEKLFF. The CDR3, as DNA: TGCAGTGCTAGAGATCGCAGGGATAATGAAAAACTGTTTTTT.

This sequence joins TRBV11-2 and TRBJ1-2, with D perhaps TRBD1 (6 bases). This CDR3 comprises 13 residues. V was clipped by 5 bases and J by 5 bases, with 12 bases between them. Germline V gene sequence: CDR1 SGHAT, CDR2 FQNNGV. In DNA form, the CDR3 reads TGTGCCAGCAGCAAACAGGGCGGGTATGGCTACACCTTC. Protein: CASSKQGGYGYTF.

This clonotype was detected many times. The chain joins TRBV27 to TRBJ2-7, with D tentatively TRBD2 (6 bases). The V and J ends lost 4 bases and 4 bases respectively, with 14 bases between them. The CDR3 is 14 amino acids. The germline CDR1 and CDR2 sequences are MNHEY and SMNVEV (reference sequence). The CDR3 DNA is TGTGCCAGCAGTTCGGCGGGATATTATTACGAGCAGTACTTC. This encodes CASSSAGYYYEQYF.

The chain links TRBV7-9 to TRBJ2-5; D unclear. V gave up 1 base and J gave up 5 bases, with 11 bases separating them. Germline V CDR1 and CDR2: SEHNR, FQNEAQ (reference sequence). The CDR3 is made up of 14 amino acids. The CDR3 reads CASSLVEADETQYF. The CDR3 DNA reads TGTGCCAGCAGCTTAGTTGAAGCTGATGAGACCCAGTACTTC.

A few counts support this clonotype. The genes are TRBV2 and TRBJ2-7; weak D call: TRBD1 (5 bases). The V and J ends lost 8 bases and 5 bases respectively, with 13 bases between them. The length of the CDR3 is 12 residues. Germline V gene lookup returns CDR1 SNHLY and CDR2 FYNNEI. The CDR3, as DNA: TGTGCCAGCTTTCAGGGTTTTAACGAGCAGTACGTC. This sequence encodes CASFQGFNEQYV.

The chain uses TRBV11-1 and TRBJ2-7, with 11 bases identical to TRBD1. The germline V gene has CDR1 SGHAT and CDR2 FQDESV (reference sequence). This CDR3 is built from 18 residues. V gave up 6 bases and J gave up 2 bases; unmatched junction bases: 15. The CDR3, as DNA: TGTGCCAGCAGTTCTTCCACCCTTCCGGGACAGGGGGCCTACGAGCAGTACTTC. Protein product: CASSSSTLPGQGAYEQYF. Full variable domain (outside the CDR3, taken from reference TRBV11-1 and TRBJ2-7): EAEVAQSPRYKITEKSQAVAFWCDPISGHATLYWYRQILGQGPELLVQFQDESVVDDSQLPKDRFSAERLKGVDSTLKIQPAELGDSAMYLCASSSSTLPGQGAYEQYFGPGTRLTVT.

The genes are TRBV4-2 and TRBJ2-1, with D tentatively TRBD1 (5 bases). CDR3 length: 15 residues. Trimming shortened V by 4 bases and J by 7 bases, and 17 bases separated the two germline ends. Germline CDR1 LGHNA, CDR2 YNFKEQ. CDR3 protein: CASSLRALGENEQFF. DNA of the CDR3: TGTGCCAGCAGCCTACGAGCCCTAGGGGAAAATGAGCAGTTCTTC.

The CDR3 nucleotides read TGTGCCAGCAGCTTGGATGGGGTGACTAGCGGGGTCGGTTCCTACGAGCAGTACTTC. Translating gives CASSLDGVTSGVGSYEQYF. The rearrangement uses TRBV5-6 and TRBJ2-7, with 11 nucleotides matching TRBD2. Germline trimming cut 0 bases from V and 1 base from J; bases unmatched to any gene: 12. Germline CDR1 is SGHDT and CDR2 is YYEEEE. The CDR3 extends over 19 amino acids.

This clonotype was found a few times. The V gene is TRBV4-2, the J gene TRBJ2-3; D perhaps matches TRBD2 (5 bases). This CDR3 has 19 amino acids. The V end was cut by 4 bases, the J end by 2 bases, with 25 bases between. Germline CDR1 and CDR2: LGHNA and YNFKEQ. The CDR3 loop is CASSPNLPAVPSITDTQYF. The CDR3 coding sequence is TGTGCCAGCAGCCCTAATCTTCCAGCGGTTCCGTCGATCACAGATACGCAGTATTTT.

This clonotype was picked up many times. The chain couples TRBV29-1 to TRBJ1-1, with a tentative D call TRBD1 (5 bases). There are 11 residues in the CDR3. Germline V CDR1 and CDR2: SQVTM, ANQGSEA. Trimming stripped 3 bases from V and 12 bases from J, with 14 bases between. The CDR3 spells CSVEDTWDSFF. The CDR3 DNA is TGCAGCGTTGAGGATACATGGGACTCTTTCTTT.

The rearrangement uses TRBV4-1 and TRBJ2-7, with D possibly being TRBD2 (5 bases). This CDR3 region has 14 residues. Looked up from germline, CDR1 is MGHRA and CDR2 is YSYEKL. V lost 0 bases to trimming and J lost 6 bases, with 12 bases between them. The CDR3 DNA reads TGCGCCAGCAGCCAAGAGGGAGCTAATACCGAGCAGTACTTC. Its translation: CASSQEGANTEQYF.

The rearrangement joins TRBV7-8 to TRBJ2-1, with TRBD1 identical over 8 bases. The CDR3 length is 14 residues. The V gene's germline CDR1 is SGHVS and CDR2 FQNEAQ. V lost 5 bases to trimming and J lost 4 bases; unmatched junction nucleotides: 4. CDR3 nucleotides: TGTGCCAGCAGCCAACGGACAGGGTACAATGAGCAGTTCTTC. As protein: CASSQRTGYNEQFF.

This chain joins TRBV7-9 and TRBJ2-1; maybe TRBD2 (6 bases). The germline CDR1 and CDR2 sequences are SEHNR and FQNEAQ (reference sequence). The CDR3 is made up of 14 amino acids. The V end was cut by 5 bases, the J end by 6 bases, with 14 bases between. Written as DNA, the CDR3 is TGTGCCAGCAGCCAATGGGACTCTCGCAATGAGCAGTTCTTC. It translates to CASSQWDSRNEQFF.

There are many counts of this clonotype. The chain combines TRBV4-1 with TRBJ2-1, with D possibly matching TRBD2 (6 bases). The CDR3 is 15 amino acids. The germline V and J ends were trimmed by 4 bases and 6 bases, with 16 bases remaining between them. Germline V gene lookup returns CDR1 MGHRA and CDR2 YSYEKL. CDR3: CASSPGSRGGNEQFF. Here the CDR3 DNA reads TGCGCCAGCAGCCCAGGTTCGCGGGGCGGCAATGAGCAGTTCTTC.

This clonotype occurred a few times. The rearrangement uses TRBV7-9 and TRBJ2-6; the D gene is possibly TRBD2 (6 bases). The germline V gene encodes CDR1 SEHNR and CDR2 FQNEAQ (reference sequence). The CDR3 totals 16 residues. Trimming shortened V by 7 bases and J by 2 bases, and 15 bases separated the two germline ends. CDR3 sequence (DNA): TGTGCCAGCACCCGGGTGTGGGGGGCTGGGGCCAACGTCCTGACTTTC. Translating gives CASTRVWGAGANVLTF.

V gene TRBV12-3 or TRBV12-4 combines with J gene TRBJ2-3; TRBD1 aligns across 8 bases. The trim removed 6 bases at V and 2 bases at J, leaving 10 bases unmatched. CDR3 size: 16 residues. The CDR3 DNA reads TGTGCCAGCAGGCGGACAGGGTATCAGGTCACAGATACGCAGTATTTT. Translated: CASRRTGYQVTDTQYF.

This clonotype was found a few times. The DNA of the CDR3 is TGTGCCAGCAGCTTATGGGAGTATAAGACCGGGGAGCTGTTTTTT. Protein product: CASSLWEYKTGELFF. The rearrangement joins TRBV11-2 to TRBJ2-2, with D perhaps TRBD2 (5 bases). The V and J ends lost 2 bases and 5 bases respectively, with 12 bases between them. Germline-derived CDR1 and CDR2 are SGHAT and FQNNGV. CDR3 length: 15 amino acids.

The table lists this clonotype with a few counts. V and J are TRBV29-1 and TRBJ1-2; the D gene is possibly TRBD1 (5 bases). The CDR3 spans 11 residues. The germline V gene encodes CDR1 SQVTM and CDR2 ANQGSEA. V lost 3 bases and J lost 8, with 10 bases in between. This CDR3 reads CSVDGGSGYTF. CDR3 sequence (DNA): TGCAGCGTTGATGGGGGATCCGGCTACACCTTC. The whole variable domain, remainder taken from reference TRBV29-1 and TRBJ1-2, is SAVISQKPSRDICQRGTSLTIQCQVDSQVTMMFWYRQQPGQSLTLIATANQGSEATYESGFVIDKFPISRPNLTFSTLTVSNMSPEDSSIYLCSVDGGSGYTFGSGTRLTVV.